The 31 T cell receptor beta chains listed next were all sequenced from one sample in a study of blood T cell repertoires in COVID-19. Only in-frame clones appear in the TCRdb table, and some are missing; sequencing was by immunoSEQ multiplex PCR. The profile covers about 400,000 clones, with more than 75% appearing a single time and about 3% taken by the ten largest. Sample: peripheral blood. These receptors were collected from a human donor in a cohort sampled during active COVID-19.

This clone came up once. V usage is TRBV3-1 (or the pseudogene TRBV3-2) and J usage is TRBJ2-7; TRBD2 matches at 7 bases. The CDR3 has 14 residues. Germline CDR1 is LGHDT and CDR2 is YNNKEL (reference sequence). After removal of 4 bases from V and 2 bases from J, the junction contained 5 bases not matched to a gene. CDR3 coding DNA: TGTGCCAGCAGCCGAGGACTAGTTACCTACGAGCAGTACTTC. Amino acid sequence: CASSRGLVTYEQYF.

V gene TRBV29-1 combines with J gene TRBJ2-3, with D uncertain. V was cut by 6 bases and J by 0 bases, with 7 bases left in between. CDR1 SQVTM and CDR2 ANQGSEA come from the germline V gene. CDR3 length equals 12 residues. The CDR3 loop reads CSVRTSTDTQYF. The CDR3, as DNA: TGCAGCGTCCGTACTAGCACAGATACGCAGTATTTT.

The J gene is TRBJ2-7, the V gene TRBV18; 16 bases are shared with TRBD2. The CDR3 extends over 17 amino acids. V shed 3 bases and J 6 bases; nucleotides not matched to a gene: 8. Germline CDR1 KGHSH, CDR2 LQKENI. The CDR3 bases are TGTGCCAGCTCACCCGGGACTAGCGGGGGGGCTGTGGGCGAGCAGTACTTC. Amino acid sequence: CASSPGTSGGAVGEQYF. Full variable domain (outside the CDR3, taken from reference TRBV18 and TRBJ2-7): NAGVMQNPRHLVRRRGQEARLRCSPMKGHSHVYWYRQLPEEGLKFMVYLQKENIIDESGMPKERFSAEFPKEGPSILRIQQVVRGDSAAYFCASSPGTSGGAVGEQYFGPGTRLTVT.

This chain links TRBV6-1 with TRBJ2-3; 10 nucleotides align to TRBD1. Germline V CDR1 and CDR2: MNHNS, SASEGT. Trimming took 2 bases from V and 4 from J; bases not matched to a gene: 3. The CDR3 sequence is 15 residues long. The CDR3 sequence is CASSESTGGPDTQYF. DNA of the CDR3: TGTGCCAGCAGTGAATCGACAGGGGGCCCAGATACGCAGTATTTT.

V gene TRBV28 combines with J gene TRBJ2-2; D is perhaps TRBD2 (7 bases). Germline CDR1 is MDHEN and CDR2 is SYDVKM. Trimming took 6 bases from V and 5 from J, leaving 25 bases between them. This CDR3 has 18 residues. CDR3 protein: CASSQPPDWGGGTGELFF. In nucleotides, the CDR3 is TGTGCCAGCAGCCAACCTCCTGACTGGGGAGGGGGGACCGGGGAGCTGTTTTTT.

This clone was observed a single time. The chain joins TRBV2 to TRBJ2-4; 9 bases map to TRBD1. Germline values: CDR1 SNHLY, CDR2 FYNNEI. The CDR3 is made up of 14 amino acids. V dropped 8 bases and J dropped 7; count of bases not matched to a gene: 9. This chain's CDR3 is CASVLGTGPNIQYF. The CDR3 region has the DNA TGTGCCAGCGTTTTAGGGACAGGGCCTAACATTCAGTACTTC.

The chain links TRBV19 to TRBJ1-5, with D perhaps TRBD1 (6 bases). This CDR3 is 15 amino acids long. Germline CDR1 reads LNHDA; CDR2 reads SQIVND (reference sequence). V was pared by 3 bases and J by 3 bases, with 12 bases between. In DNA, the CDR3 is TGTGCCAGTAGTATTCAGGGGATTCCCAATCAGCCCCAGCATTTT. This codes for CASSIQGIPNQPQHF.

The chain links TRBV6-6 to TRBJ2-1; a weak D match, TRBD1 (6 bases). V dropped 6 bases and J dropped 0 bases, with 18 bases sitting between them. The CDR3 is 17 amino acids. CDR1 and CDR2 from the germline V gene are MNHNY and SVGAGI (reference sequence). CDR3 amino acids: CASRRPTGHGSYNEQFF. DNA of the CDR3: TGTGCCAGCAGACGACCTACAGGGCACGGCTCCTACAATGAGCAGTTCTTC.

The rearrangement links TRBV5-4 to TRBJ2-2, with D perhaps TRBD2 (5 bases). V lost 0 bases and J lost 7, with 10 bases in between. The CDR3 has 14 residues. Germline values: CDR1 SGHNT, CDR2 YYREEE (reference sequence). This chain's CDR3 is CASSLDLGVGELFF. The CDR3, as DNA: TGTGCCAGCAGCTTGGATCTCGGGGTCGGGGAGCTGTTTTTT.

The DNA of the CDR3 is TGCGCCAGCAGCTTGGTCGACGAGCAGTACTTC. It is translated as CASSLVDEQYF. The J gene is TRBJ2-7, the V gene TRBV5-1; D gene ambiguous. Germline loops: CDR1 SGHRS, CDR2 YFSETQ. V lost 0 bases and J 5 bases, leaving 3 bases between the germline ends. CDR3 length equals 11 residues.

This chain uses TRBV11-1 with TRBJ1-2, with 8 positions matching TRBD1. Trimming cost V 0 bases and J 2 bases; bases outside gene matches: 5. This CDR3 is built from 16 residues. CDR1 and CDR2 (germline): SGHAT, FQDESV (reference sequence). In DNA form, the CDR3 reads TGTGCCAGCAGCTTAGCGACAGGGGAATCCAACTATGGCTACACCTTC. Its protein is CASSLATGESNYGYTF.

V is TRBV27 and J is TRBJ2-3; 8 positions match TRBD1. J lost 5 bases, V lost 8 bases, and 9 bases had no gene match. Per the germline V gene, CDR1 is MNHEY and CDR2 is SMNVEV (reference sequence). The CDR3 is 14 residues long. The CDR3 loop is CASQRTGSQDTQYF. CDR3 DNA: TGTGCCAGCCAAAGGACAGGGTCGCAAGATACGCAGTATTTT.

CDR3 protein: CASSSQGGLAGDETQYF. As DNA, the CDR3 is TGTGCCAGCAGCAGCCAAGGTGGACTAGCGGGGGACGAGACCCAGTACTTC. V and J are TRBV3-1 (or the pseudogene TRBV3-2) and TRBJ2-5; 13 bases map to TRBD2. Germline CDR1 is LGHDT and CDR2 is YNNKEL (reference sequence). The CDR3 extends over 17 amino acids. J lost 5 bases, V lost 5 bases, and 11 bases had no gene match.

CDR3 region: CASSLQGTANEQFF. The CDR3 coding sequence is TGTGCCAGCAGCTTACAGGGAACGGCAAATGAGCAGTTCTTC. The V gene is TRBV11-3, the J gene TRBJ2-1, with a weak D call TRBD1 (5 bases). Germline V gene sequence: CDR1 SGHNT, CDR2 YENEEA. V was clipped by 2 bases and J by 7 bases, with 12 bases between them. This CDR3 has 14 amino acids. Combining the CDR3 with reference TRBV11-3 and TRBJ2-1 gives the whole variable domain EAGVVQSPRYKIIEKKQPVAFWCNPISGHNTLYWYLQNLGQGPELLIRYENEEAVDDSQLPKDRFSAERLKGVDSTLKIQPAELGDSAVYLCASSLQGTANEQFFGPGTRLTVL.

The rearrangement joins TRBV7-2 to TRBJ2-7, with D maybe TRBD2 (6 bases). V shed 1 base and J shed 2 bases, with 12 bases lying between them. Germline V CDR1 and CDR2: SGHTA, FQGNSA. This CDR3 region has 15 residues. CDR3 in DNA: TGTGCCAGCAGCTTAGGGGCTAGCGAGACCTACGAGCAGTACTTC. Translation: CASSLGASETYEQYF. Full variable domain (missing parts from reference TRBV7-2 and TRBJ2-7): GAGVSQSPSNKVTEKGKDVELRCDPISGHTALYWYRQSLGQGLEFLIYFQGNSAPDKSGLPSDRFSAERTGGSVSTLTIQRTQQEDSAVYLCASSLGASETYEQYFGPGTRLTVT.

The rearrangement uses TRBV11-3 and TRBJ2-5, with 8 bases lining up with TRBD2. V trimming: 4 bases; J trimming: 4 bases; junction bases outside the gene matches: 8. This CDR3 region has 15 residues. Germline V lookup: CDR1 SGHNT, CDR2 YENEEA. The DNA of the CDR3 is TGTGCCAGCAGCTCGGGTAGACTAGCGACAGAGACCCAGTACTTC. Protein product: CASSSGRLATETQYF.

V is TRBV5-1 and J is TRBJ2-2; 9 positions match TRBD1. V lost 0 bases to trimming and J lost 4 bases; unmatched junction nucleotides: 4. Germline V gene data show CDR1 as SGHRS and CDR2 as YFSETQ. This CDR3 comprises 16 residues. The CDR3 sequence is CASSLGTGDLTGELFF. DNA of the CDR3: TGCGCCAGCAGCTTGGGGACAGGGGACCTCACCGGGGAGCTGTTTTTT. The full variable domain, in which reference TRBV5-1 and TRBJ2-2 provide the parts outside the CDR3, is KAGVTQTPRYLIKTRGQQVTLSCSPISGHRSVSWYQQTPGQGLQFLFEYFSETQRNKGNFPGRFSGRQFSNSRSEMNVSTLELGDSALYLCASSLGTGDLTGELFFGEGSRLTVL.

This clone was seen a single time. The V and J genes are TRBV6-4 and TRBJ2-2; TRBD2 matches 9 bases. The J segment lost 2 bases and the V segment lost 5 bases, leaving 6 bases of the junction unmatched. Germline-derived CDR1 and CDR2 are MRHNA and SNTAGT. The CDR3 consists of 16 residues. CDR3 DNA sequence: TGTGCCAGCAGTCCAGCGGGGGGCCCAAACACCGGGGAGCTGTTTTTT. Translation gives CASSPAGGPNTGELFF.

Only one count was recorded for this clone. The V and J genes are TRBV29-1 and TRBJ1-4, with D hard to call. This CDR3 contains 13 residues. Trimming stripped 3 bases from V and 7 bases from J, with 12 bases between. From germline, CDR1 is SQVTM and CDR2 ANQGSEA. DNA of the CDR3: TGCAGCGTTGACGCGGGTCGAGGTGAAAAACTGTTTTTT. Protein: CSVDAGRGEKLFF.

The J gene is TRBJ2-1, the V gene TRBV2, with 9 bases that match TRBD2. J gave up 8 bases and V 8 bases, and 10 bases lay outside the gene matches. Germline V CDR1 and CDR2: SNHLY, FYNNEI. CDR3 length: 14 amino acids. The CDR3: CASLLMAGGDEQFF. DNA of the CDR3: TGTGCCAGCCTACTTATGGCGGGGGGGGATGAGCAGTTCTTC.

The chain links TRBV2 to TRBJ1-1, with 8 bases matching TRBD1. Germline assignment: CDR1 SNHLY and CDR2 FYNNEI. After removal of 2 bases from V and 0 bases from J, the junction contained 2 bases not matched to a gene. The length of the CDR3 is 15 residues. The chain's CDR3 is CASSEQGAVNTEAFF. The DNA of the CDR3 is TGTGCCAGCAGTGAACAGGGGGCTGTGAACACTGAAGCTTTCTTT.

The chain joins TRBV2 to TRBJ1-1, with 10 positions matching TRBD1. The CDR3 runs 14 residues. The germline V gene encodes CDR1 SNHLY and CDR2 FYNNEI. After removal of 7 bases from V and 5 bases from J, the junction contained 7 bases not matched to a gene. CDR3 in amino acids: CASKKTGGETEAFF. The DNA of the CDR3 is TGTGCCAGCAAAAAGACAGGGGGCGAAACTGAAGCTTTCTTT.

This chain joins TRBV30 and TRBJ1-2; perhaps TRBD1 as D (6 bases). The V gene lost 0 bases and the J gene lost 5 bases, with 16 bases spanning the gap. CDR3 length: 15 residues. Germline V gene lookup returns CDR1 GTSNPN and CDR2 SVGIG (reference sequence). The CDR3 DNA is TGTGCCTGGAGTGTCAGGGGCGCGGGTCCTTATGGCTACACCTTC. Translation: CAWSVRGAGPYGYTF.

The CDR3 protein is CASSDPGQGGNEQFF. DNA of the CDR3: TGTGCCAGCAGTGACCCGGGACAGGGTGGGAATGAGCAGTTCTTC. The V and J genes are TRBV6-1 and TRBJ2-1, with TRBD1 matching over 9 bases. Germline CDR1 reads MNHNS; CDR2 reads SASEGT. CDR3 size: 15 residues. V lost 3 bases to trimming and J lost 7 bases; unmatched junction nucleotides: 7.

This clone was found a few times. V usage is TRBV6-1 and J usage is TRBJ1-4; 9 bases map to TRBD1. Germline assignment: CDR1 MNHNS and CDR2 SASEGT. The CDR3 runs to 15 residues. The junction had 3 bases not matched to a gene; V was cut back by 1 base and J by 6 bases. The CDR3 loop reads CASSEGTGDYEKLFF. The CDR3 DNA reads TGTGCCAGCAGTGAAGGGACAGGGGACTATGAAAAACTGTTTTTT.

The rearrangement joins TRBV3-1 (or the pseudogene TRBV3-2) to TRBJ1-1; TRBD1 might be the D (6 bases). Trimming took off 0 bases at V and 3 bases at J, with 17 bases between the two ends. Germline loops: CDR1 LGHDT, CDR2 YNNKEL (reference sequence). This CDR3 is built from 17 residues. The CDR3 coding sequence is TGTGCCAGCAGCCAAGATAAGTTGGGGGCGGGGGACACTGAAGCTTTCTTT. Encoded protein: CASSQDKLGAGDTEAFF.

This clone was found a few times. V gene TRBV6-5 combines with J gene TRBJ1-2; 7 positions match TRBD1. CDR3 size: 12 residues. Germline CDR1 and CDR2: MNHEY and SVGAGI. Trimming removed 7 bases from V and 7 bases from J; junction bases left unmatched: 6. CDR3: CASNDRVSGYTF. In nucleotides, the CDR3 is TGTGCCAGCAACGACAGGGTTTCTGGCTACACCTTC.

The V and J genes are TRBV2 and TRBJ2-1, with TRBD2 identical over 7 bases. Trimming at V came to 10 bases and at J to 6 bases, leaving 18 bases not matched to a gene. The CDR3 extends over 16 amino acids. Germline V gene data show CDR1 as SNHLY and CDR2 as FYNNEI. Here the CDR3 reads CATLGSGREEINEQFF. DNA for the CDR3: TGTGCCACCCTGGGGAGCGGACGGGAGGAAATCAATGAGCAGTTCTTC.

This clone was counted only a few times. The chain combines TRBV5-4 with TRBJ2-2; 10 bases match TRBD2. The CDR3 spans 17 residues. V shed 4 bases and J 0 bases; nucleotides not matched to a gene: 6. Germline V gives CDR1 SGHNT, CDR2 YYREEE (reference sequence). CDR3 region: CASSPGLADTNTGELFF. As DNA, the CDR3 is TGTGCCAGCAGCCCCGGACTAGCGGACACGAACACCGGGGAGCTGTTTTTT.

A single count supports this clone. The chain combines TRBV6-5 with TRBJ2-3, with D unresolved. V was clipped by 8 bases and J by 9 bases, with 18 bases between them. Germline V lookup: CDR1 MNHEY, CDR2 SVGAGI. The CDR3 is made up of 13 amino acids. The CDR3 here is CASQRGRLGTQYF. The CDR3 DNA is TGTGCCAGCCAAAGAGGCCGCCTAGGAACGCAGTATTTT.

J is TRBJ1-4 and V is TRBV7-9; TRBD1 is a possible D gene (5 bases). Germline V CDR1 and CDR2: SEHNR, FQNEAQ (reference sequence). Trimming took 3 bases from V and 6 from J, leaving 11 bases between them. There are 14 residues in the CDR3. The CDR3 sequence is CASSFTQGDEKLFF. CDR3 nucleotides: TGTGCCAGCAGCTTTACCCAGGGTGATGAAAAACTGTTTTTT.